What follows is one TCR beta chain and its context. This sample stems from a study of blood T cell repertoires in COVID-19. Study-level background: Nucleic acid was either cDNA or gDNA, and it came from T cells, B-cell-depleted T cells, or PBMCs.

Sequencing was performed with immunoSEQ multiplex PCR; in TCRdb, only in-frame clones are kept and a portion is missing. The sample holds fewer than 150,000 clones, just under 85% seen once. This TCR was recovered from a human donor in a cohort sampled during active COVID-19. Sequenced material: peripheral blood.

Here the CDR3 DNA reads TGTGCCAGTAGCATCCCCCCGAACACTGAAGCTTTCTTT. It translates to CASSIPPNTEAFF. The J gene is TRBJ1-1, the V gene TRBV19; D is ambiguous. V shed 6 bases and J shed 1 base, with 9 bases lying between them. The CDR3 length is 13 residues. The germline gives CDR1 LNHDA, CDR2 SQIVND (reference sequence).